These T cell receptor beta chains were read from a single sample in a study of blood T cell repertoires in COVID-19. Generated by immunoSEQ multiplex PCR, the TCRdb table keeps only in-frame clones and is missing some. The sample lists about 250,000 clones; around 82% were seen once. Sequencing was carried out using peripheral blood. The receptors were gathered from an elderly man with acute or convalescent COVID-19. Each CDR3 is given with its conserved first and last residue. The order of the fields is J gene, V gene, clone size, D gene, CDR3 DNA, CDR3 protein. D genes are given only for firm matches. Rows may omit the clone size; those that give it use once, few, many or a size class.

j_call: TRBJ2-7; v_call: TRBV18; clone_size: -; d_call: -; cdr3_nt: TGTGCCAGCTCACCACCCGCCAGGGTGGGCGAGCAGTACTTC; cdr3_aa: CASSPPARVGEQYF
j_call: TRBJ2-7; v_call: TRBV28; clone_size: few; d_call: TRBD1; cdr3_nt: TGTGCCAGCAGTTCGCCGGGACAGGGTACGGGAGAGCAGTACTTC; cdr3_aa: CASSSPGQGTGEQYF
j_call: TRBJ1-2; v_call: TRBV3-1/TRBV3-2; clone_size: -; d_call: TRBD1; cdr3_nt: TGTGCCAGCAGCCAAGCAGGGGACAGGGGAATCTATGGCTACACCTTC; cdr3_aa: CASSQAGDRGIYGYTF
j_call: TRBJ2-2; v_call: TRBV2; clone_size: -; d_call: -; cdr3_nt: TGTGCCAGCAGTGGAACAGCAGCGAACACCGGGGAGCTGTTTTTT; cdr3_aa: CASSGTAANTGELFF
j_call: TRBJ2-3; v_call: TRBV2; clone_size: few; d_call: -; cdr3_nt: TGTGCCAGCGGGGGACTCACGGGGGATACGCAGTATTTT; cdr3_aa: CASGGLTGDTQYF
j_call: TRBJ1-3; v_call: TRBV24-1; clone_size: few; d_call: -; cdr3_nt: TGTGCCACCAGTAGGAGACAGGTGAGCTCTGGAAACACCATATATTTT; cdr3_aa: CATSRRQVSSGNTIYF
j_call: TRBJ2-7; v_call: TRBV7-2; clone_size: few; d_call: -; cdr3_nt: TGTGCCAGCAGCTCCGGGAGCTTCTACGAGCAGTACTTC; cdr3_aa: CASSSGSFYEQYF
j_call: TRBJ2-7; v_call: TRBV6-5; clone_size: -; d_call: -; cdr3_nt: TGTGCCAGCACCAACTCCTACGAGCAGTACTTC; cdr3_aa: CASTNSYEQYF
j_call: TRBJ1-6; v_call: TRBV19; clone_size: -; d_call: TRBD1; cdr3_nt: TGTGCCAGTATTGATACCGGGACAGGCAATTCACCCCTCCACTTT; cdr3_aa: CASIDTGTGNSPLHF
j_call: TRBJ2-4; v_call: TRBV2; clone_size: -; d_call: TRBD1; cdr3_nt: TGTGCCAGCAGTAGGGGGATCGACAGGGGAGTTGACATTCAGTACTTC; cdr3_aa: CASSRGIDRGVDIQYF
j_call: TRBJ2-2; v_call: TRBV9; clone_size: -; d_call: -; cdr3_nt: TGTGCCAGCAGCGTACGCCAGGGGCTCACCGGGGAGCTGTTTTTT; cdr3_aa: CASSVRQGLTGELFF
j_call: TRBJ2-1; v_call: TRBV3-1/TRBV3-2; clone_size: -; d_call: TRBD2; cdr3_nt: TGTGCCAGCAGCCAAGATTGGACTAGCGGGAGCCTCTACAATGAGCAGTTCTTC; cdr3_aa: CASSQDWTSGSLYNEQFF
j_call: TRBJ2-3; v_call: TRBV27; clone_size: -; d_call: TRBD1; cdr3_nt: TGTGCCAGCAGTACTTTAAGGACAGGGACCTTCACAGATACGCAGTATTTT; cdr3_aa: CASSTLRTGTFTDTQYF
j_call: TRBJ2-5; v_call: TRBV27; clone_size: -; d_call: -; cdr3_nt: TGTGCCAGCAGCTCTCTGGGGGGCCAAGAGACCCAGTACTTC; cdr3_aa: CASSSLGGQETQYF
j_call: TRBJ2-7; v_call: TRBV5-4; clone_size: -; d_call: -; cdr3_nt: TGTGCCAGCAGCTTTTCCCCGGAGGGCTACGAGCAGTACTTC; cdr3_aa: CASSFSPEGYEQYF
j_call: TRBJ1-3; v_call: TRBV2; clone_size: -; d_call: -; cdr3_nt: TGTGCCAGCAGTGCAGGGCTTGGAAACACCATATATTTT; cdr3_aa: CASSAGLGNTIYF
j_call: TRBJ2-7; v_call: TRBV7-2; clone_size: -; d_call: TRBD1; cdr3_nt: TGTGCCAGCAGCTTAGCGACAGGGAGTAACTACGAGCAGTACTTC; cdr3_aa: CASSLATGSNYEQYF
j_call: TRBJ1-5; v_call: TRBV21-1; clone_size: -; d_call: -; cdr3_nt: TGTGCCAGCCCCGGGGGGCGACACGGGCGCAATCAGCCCCAGCATTTT; cdr3_aa: CASPGGRHGRNQPQHF
j_call: TRBJ1-1; v_call: TRBV5-4; clone_size: -; d_call: TRBD1; cdr3_nt: TGTGCCAGCAGCTGGACAGGCCTGCGGAGAGATGAAGCTTTCTTT; cdr3_aa: CASSWTGLRRDEAFF
j_call: TRBJ2-3; v_call: TRBV29-1; clone_size: -; d_call: TRBD2; cdr3_nt: TGCAGCGGGACCACTAGCGGAATCACAGATACGCAGTATTTT; cdr3_aa: CSGTTSGITDTQYF
j_call: TRBJ1-3; v_call: TRBV3-1/TRBV3-2; clone_size: -; d_call: -; cdr3_nt: TGTGCCAGCAGCCAACAGGGGCCATCTGGAAACACCATATATTTT; cdr3_aa: CASSQQGPSGNTIYF
j_call: TRBJ2-5; v_call: TRBV6-5; clone_size: -; d_call: TRBD1; cdr3_nt: TGTGCCAGCAGTAAGGGGGCAGGTGAGACCCAGTACTTC; cdr3_aa: CASSKGAGETQYF
j_call: TRBJ2-1; v_call: TRBV9; clone_size: once; d_call: TRBD2; cdr3_nt: TGTGCCAGCAGCGGGACTAGCGGGAGGCCGTTGGATGAGCAGTTCTTC; cdr3_aa: CASSGTSGRPLDEQFF
j_call: TRBJ1-2; v_call: TRBV18; clone_size: -; d_call: -; cdr3_nt: TGTGCCAGCTCATCGGACACGAGATATGGCTACACCTTC; cdr3_aa: CASSSDTRYGYTF
j_call: TRBJ2-6; v_call: TRBV5-1; clone_size: -; d_call: -; cdr3_nt: TGCGCCAGCAGCTCAGGGGAGTCTGGGGCCAACGTCCTGACTTTC; cdr3_aa: CASSSGESGANVLTF
j_call: TRBJ1-1; v_call: TRBV6-5; clone_size: few; d_call: TRBD1; cdr3_nt: TGTGCCAGCAGTCGCCCGGGACAGGGGGCCGCTGAAGCTTTCTTT; cdr3_aa: CASSRPGQGAAEAFF
j_call: TRBJ2-4; v_call: TRBV3-1/TRBV3-2; clone_size: -; d_call: -; cdr3_nt: TGTGCCAGCAGCCAGACAGGTGTTATAGCCAAAAACATTCAGTACTTC; cdr3_aa: CASSQTGVIAKNIQYF